This T cell receptor beta chain came from a study of blood T cell repertoires in COVID-19. Looked up from germline, CDR1 is SGHDT and CDR2 is YYEEEE. Trimming pared 5 bases from V and 8 bases from J, leaving 10 bases between. CDR3 length: 11 amino acids. The table came from immunoSEQ multiplex PCR; TCRdb's copy has only in-frame clones and leaves some out. The table lists 150,000 to 200,000 clones, roughly 84% of them singletons, with roughly 15% in the top ten. The sequencing input was peripheral blood. The source of this sequence is a woman in her seventies with COVID-19, enrolled during active disease. The rearrangement uses TRBV5-6 and TRBJ1-2, with D possibly matching TRBD1 (5 bases). For the CDR3, the DNA is TGTGCCAGCAGACGGGAGGGGGGCTACACCTTC. Its translation: CASRREGGYTF.